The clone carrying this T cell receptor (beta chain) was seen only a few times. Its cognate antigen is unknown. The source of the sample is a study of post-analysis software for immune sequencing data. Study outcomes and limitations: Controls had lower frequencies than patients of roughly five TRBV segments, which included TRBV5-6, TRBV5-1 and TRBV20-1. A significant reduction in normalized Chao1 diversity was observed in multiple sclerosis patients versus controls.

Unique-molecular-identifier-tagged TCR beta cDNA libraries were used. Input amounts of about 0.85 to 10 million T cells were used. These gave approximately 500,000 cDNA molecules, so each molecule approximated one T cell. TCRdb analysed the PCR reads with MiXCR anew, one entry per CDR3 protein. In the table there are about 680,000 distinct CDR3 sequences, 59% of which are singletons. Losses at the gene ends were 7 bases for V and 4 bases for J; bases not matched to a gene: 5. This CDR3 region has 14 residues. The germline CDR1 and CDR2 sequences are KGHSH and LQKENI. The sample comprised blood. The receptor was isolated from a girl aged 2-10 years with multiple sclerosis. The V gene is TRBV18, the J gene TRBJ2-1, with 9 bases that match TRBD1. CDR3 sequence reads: CASLRDREYNEQFF. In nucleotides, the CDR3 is TGTGCCAGCTTAAGGGACAGGGAGTACAATGAGCAGTTCTTC.